This T cell receptor (beta chain) was documented in a study of OX40 agonist ivuxolimab in advanced cancers. Study-wide points: The average count of expanded clones was higher among CD8+ T cells than among CD4+.

On this clone itself: Its antigen is currently unknown.

Data came from immunoSEQ multiplex PCR; TCRdb stores just in-frame clones and leaves some out. Of approximately 59,000 clones listed, around 82% were seen once; the top ten hold roughly 2%. The germline CDR1 and CDR2 sequences are GTSNPN and SVGIG (reference sequence). Trimming shortened V by 4 bases and J by 4 bases, and 14 bases separated the two germline ends. This CDR3 contains 14 residues. Systemic immunosuppression or a history of autoimmune disease excluded patients. This sample comprised CD4+ or CD8+ T cells sorted from blood, obtained in a trial of the OX40 agonist ivuxolimab. The chain employs TRBV30 and TRBJ1-5; TRBD1 is a possible D gene (5 bases). This TCR was sampled from an adult with an advanced solid tumor such as melanoma, head and neck, liver or kidney cancer. The CDR3 DNA follows: TGTGCCTGGACTCAGGACCCAGGGAATCAGCCCCAGCATTTT. Residues: CAWTQDPGNQPQHF.